What follows describes a single T cell receptor (beta chain). CDR1 is ENHRY and CDR2 is SYGVKD in the germline V gene. Trimming removed 6 bases from V and 8 bases from J, with 14 bases in between. The CDR3 contains 13 residues. PCR primers comprised 60 Vbeta and 13 Jbeta primers. TCRdb's table, derived via immunoSEQ multiplex PCR, lists solely in-frame clones and lacks some. This table holds fewer than 200,000 clones, 80% to 85% found once. This specimen belongs to a study of cytomegalovirus exposure and HLA in healthy donors. The clonotype was recovered from a woman in her 30s in good health and CMV-seronegative. Source material: PBMCs. The chain recombines TRBV10-3 with TRBJ2-1, with a possible D match to TRBD1 (6 bases). The CDR3 region has the DNA TGTGCCATCAGGTCACAGGGAAGCGATGAGCAGTTCTTC. This sequence encodes CAIRSQGSDEQFF.